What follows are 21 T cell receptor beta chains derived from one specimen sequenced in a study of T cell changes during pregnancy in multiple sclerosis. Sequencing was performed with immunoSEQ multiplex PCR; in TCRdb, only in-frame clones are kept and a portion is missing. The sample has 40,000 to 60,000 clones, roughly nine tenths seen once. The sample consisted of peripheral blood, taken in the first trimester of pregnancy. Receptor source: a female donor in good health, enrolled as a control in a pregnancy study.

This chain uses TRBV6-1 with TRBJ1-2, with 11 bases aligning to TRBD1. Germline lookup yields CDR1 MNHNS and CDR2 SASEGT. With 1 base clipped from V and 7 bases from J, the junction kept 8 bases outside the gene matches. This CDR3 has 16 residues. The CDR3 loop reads CASSEGIGTGGIGYTF. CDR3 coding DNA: TGTGCCAGCAGTGAAGGGATTGGGACAGGGGGTATTGGCTACACCTTC.

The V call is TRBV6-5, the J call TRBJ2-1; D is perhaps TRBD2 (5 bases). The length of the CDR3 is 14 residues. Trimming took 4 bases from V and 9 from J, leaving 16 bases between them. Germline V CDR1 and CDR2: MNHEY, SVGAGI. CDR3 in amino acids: CASSSTSGPAEQFF. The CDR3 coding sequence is TGTGCCAGCAGTTCCACTAGTGGACCGGCTGAGCAGTTCTTC.

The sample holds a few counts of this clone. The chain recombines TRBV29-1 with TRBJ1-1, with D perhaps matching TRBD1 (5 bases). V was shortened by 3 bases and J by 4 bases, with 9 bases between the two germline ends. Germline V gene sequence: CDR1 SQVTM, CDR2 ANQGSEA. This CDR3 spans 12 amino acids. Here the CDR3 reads CSVEGGVTEAFF. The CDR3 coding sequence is TGCAGCGTTGAGGGAGGGGTCACTGAAGCTTTCTTT.

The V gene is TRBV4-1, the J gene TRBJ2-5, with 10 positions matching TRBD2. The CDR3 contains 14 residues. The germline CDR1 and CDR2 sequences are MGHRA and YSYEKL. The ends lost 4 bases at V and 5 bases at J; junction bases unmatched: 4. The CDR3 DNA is TGCGCCAGCAGCCTAGCGGGGGGTGTGGAGACCCAGTACTTC. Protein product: CASSLAGGVETQYF.

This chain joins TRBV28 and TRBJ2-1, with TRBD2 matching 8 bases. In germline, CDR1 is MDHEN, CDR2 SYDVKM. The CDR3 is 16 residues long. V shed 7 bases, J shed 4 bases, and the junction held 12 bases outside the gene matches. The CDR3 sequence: CASIGALGGRYNEQFF. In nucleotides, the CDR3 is TGTGCCAGCATAGGGGCATTAGGCGGGAGGTACAATGAGCAGTTCTTC. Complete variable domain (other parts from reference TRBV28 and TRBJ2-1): DVKVTQSSRYLVKRTGEKVFLECVQDMDHENMFWYRQDPGLGLRLIYFSYDVKMKEKGDIPEGYSVSREKKERFSLILESASTNQTSMYLCASIGALGGRYNEQFFGPGTRLTVL.

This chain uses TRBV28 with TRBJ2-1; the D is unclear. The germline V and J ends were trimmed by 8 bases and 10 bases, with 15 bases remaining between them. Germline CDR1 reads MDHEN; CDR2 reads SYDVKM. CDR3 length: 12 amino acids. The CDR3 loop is CASQIPVGEQFF. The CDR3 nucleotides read TGTGCCAGCCAAATACCGGTGGGCGAGCAGTTCTTC.

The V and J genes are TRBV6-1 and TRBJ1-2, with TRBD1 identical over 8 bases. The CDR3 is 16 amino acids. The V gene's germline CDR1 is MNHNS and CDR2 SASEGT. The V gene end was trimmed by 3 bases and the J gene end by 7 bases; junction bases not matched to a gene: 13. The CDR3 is CASSDLADRAGGGYTF. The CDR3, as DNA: TGTGCCAGCAGTGACCTCGCGGACAGGGCTGGTGGTGGCTACACCTTC.

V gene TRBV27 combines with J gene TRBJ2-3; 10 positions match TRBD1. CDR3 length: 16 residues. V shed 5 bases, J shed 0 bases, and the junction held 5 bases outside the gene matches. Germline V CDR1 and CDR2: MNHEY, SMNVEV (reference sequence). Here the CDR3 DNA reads TGTGCCAGCAGTGTGGGACAGGGGACTAGCACAGATACGCAGTATTTT. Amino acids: CASSVGQGTSTDTQYF.

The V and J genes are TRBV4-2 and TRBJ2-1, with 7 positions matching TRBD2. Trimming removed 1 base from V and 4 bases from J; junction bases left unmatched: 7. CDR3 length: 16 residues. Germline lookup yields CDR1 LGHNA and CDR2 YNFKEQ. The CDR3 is CASSQGSASGYNEQFF. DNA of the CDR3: TGTGCCAGCAGCCAAGGTTCGGCTAGCGGTTACAATGAGCAGTTCTTC.

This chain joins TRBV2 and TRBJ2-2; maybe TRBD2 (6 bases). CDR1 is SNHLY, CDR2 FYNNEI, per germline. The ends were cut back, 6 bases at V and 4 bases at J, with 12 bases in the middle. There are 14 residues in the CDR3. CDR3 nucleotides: TGTGCCAGCAGGACGGGACTTTCCACCGGGGAGCTGTTTTTT. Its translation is CASRTGLSTGELFF.

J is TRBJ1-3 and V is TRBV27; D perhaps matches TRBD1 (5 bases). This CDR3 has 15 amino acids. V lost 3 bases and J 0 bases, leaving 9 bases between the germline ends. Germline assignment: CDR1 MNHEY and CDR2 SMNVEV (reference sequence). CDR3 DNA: TGTGCCAGCAGTTTGAAAGGGGTCTCTGGAAACACCATATATTTT. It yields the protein CASSLKGVSGNTIYF.

The CDR3 DNA follows: TGTGCCAGCAGTGATTCCGGACAGGGGGCTTGGGAGCAGTACTTC. Its protein product is CASSDSGQGAWEQYF. The chain links TRBV6-1 to TRBJ2-7; 11 bases align to TRBD1. The CDR3 runs to 15 residues. Germline trimming cut 3 bases from V and 7 bases from J; bases unmatched to any gene: 8. CDR1 and CDR2 (germline): MNHNS, SASEGT.

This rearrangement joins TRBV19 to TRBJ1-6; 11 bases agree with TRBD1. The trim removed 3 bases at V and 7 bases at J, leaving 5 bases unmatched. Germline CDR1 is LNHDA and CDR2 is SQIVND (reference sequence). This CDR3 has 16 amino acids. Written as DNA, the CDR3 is TGTGCCAGTAGTATGGACAGGGGGCAGGGGAATTCACCCCTCCACTTT. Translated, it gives CASSMDRGQGNSPLHF.

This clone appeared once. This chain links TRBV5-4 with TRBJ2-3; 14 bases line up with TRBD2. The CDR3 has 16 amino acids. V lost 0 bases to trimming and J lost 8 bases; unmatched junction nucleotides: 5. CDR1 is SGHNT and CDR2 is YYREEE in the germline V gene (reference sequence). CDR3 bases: TGTGCCAGCAGCTTGGGGACTAGCGGGGGGAAGTCTACGCAGTATTTT. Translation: CASSLGTSGGKSTQYF.

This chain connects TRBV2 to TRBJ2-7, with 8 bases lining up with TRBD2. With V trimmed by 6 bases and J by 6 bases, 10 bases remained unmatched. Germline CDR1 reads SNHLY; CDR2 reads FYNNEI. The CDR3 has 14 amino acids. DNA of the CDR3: TGTGCCAGCAGCGCCGGGACTAGGATGAGCGAGCAGTACTTC. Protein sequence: CASSAGTRMSEQYF.

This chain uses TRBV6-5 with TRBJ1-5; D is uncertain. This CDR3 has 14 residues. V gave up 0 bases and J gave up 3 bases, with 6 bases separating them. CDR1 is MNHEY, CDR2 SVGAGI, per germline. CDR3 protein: CASSYSGPNQPQHF. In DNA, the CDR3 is TGTGCCAGCAGTTACTCTGGGCCCAATCAGCCCCAGCATTTT.

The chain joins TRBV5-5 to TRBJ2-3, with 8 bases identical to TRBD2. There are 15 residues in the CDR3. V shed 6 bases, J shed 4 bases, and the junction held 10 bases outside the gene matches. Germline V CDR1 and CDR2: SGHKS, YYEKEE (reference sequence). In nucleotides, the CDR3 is TGTGCCAGCACCAATGTAGGGACTAGAGCAGATACGCAGTATTTT. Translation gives CASTNVGTRADTQYF.

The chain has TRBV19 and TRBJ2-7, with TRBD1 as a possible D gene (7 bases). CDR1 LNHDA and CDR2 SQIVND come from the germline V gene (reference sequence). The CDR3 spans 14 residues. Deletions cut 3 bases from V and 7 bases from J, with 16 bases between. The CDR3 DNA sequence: TGTGCCAGTAGTATTCCAGGGGGGCGAGGGGAGCAGTACTTC. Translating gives CASSIPGGRGEQYF.

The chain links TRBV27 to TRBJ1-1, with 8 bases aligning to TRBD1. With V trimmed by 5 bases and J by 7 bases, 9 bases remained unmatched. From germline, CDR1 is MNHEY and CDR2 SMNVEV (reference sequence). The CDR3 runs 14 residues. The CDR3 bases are TGTGCCAGCAGTCCACGACAGGGGAGTAATGAAGCTTTCTTT. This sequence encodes CASSPRQGSNEAFF.

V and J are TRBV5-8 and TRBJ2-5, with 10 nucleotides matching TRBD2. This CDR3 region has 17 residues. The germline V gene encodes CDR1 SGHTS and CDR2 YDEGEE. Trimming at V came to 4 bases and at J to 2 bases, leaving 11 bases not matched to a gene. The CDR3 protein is CASSPGGTSGIQETQYF. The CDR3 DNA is TGTGCCAGCAGCCCTGGCGGAACTAGCGGGATACAAGAGACCCAGTACTTC.

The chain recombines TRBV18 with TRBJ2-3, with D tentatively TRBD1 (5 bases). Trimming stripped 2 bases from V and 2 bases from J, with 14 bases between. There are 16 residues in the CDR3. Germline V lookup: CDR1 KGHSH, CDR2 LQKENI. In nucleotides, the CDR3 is TGTGCCAGCTCACCAAAGGCAGGGTCCGCCACAGATACGCAGTATTTT. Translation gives CASSPKAGSATDTQYF.